These 5 T cell receptor beta chains originate from one sample sequenced in a study of T cells in Graves' hyperthyroidism and ophthalmopathy. The source material, RNA transcripts, was used to amplify TCR beta CDR3 regions. Researchers ran a first-round RT-PCR on the TCR CDR3 using the HTBI primer set. Each CDR3 protein is one row after TCRdb ran MiXCR on the multiplex PCR reads. Of around 580,000 distinct CDR3 sequences listed, around 15% are singletons. Specimen: blood. The origin of the receptors is a woman between 18 and 30 years old with Graves' hyperthyroidism.

The gene calls are TRBV10-2 and TRBJ2-5, with D possibly being TRBD2 (5 bases). Germline V gene sequence: CDR1 WSHSY, CDR2 SAAADI. Between the trimmed V and J ends, which lost 4 bases and 2 bases, there was a span of 11 bases. There are 14 residues in the CDR3. Here the CDR3 DNA reads TGCGCCAGCAGTGTCAAGCGGTTTCAAGAGACCCAGTACTTC. Protein: CASSVKRFQETQYF.

V and J are TRBV7-2 and TRBJ1-6, with D tentatively TRBD1 (5 bases). V lost 5 bases, J lost 8 bases, and 7 bases lay in between. Germline CDR1 SGHTA, CDR2 FQGNSA. This CDR3 comprises 12 residues. As DNA, the CDR3 is TGTGCCAGCAGCCCAGGGTATTCACCCCTCCACTTT. This codes for CASSPGYSPLHF.

The V gene is TRBV5-1, the J gene TRBJ1-6; D gene unclear. The V gene's germline CDR1 is SGHRS and CDR2 YFSETQ. Deletions cut 2 bases from V and 10 bases from J, with 16 bases between. The length of the CDR3 is 15 residues. The CDR3 DNA is TGCGCCAGCAGCTTAGAGGACGCTTTTTGGTCACCCCTCCACTTT. This translates into CASSLEDAFWSPLHF.

This clonotype was observed a few times. V and J are TRBV6-1 and TRBJ2-6; 8 nucleotides agree with TRBD1. The CDR3 contains 17 residues. Looked up from germline, CDR1 is MNHNS and CDR2 is SASEGT. J lost 1 base, V lost 7 bases, and 9 bases had no gene match. CDR3 region: CASNRQGISSGANVLTF. Written as DNA, the CDR3 is TGTGCCAGCAACCGACAGGGGATTAGTTCTGGGGCCAACGTCCTGACTTTC.

This clonotype has a count of ten or more. The chain is built from TRBV20-1 and TRBJ2-2; D may correspond to TRBD1 or TRBD2 (5 bases each). The germline V gene has CDR1 DFQATT and CDR2 SNEGSKA (reference sequence). V lost 3 bases to trimming and J lost 6 bases, with 20 bases between them. This CDR3 has 16 amino acids. The CDR3 loop reads CSARGVGPLRSGELFF. In DNA form, the CDR3 reads TGCAGTGCTAGGGGGGTGGGACCGCTGCGTTCCGGGGAGCTGTTTTTT.